This TCR beta chain was captured in a study of beta chain features in type 1 diabetes. Notes on the study in general: Naive, central memory and Treg TCRB repertoires seemed to resemble each other more closely in patients than they did in healthy donors. In every one of the four CD4+ subsets, TCRB CDR3s were moderately but significantly shorter in Type 1 diabetes patients. PCR might pick shorter templates more often, in the same way for patients and controls.

Expressed TCRB transcripts were sequenced because the isolated RNA had all been reverse transcribed beforehand. Repertoires were generated with immunoSEQ multiplex PCR, while TCRdb's copy carries only in-frame clones and drops some. The repertoire consists of 300,000 to 350,000 clones, with 8% occurring once and the leading ten covering less than 0.5%. This clone was found a few times. Antigen specificity is unknown. CD45RO/CCR7/CD25/CD127/CD95/CD27 staining was used to isolate CD4+ naive, central memory, regulatory and stem cell-like memory cells by sorting. The CDR3 length is 15 residues. Looked up from germline, CDR1 is SNHLY and CDR2 is FYNNEI. V shed 7 bases and J 6 bases; nucleotides not matched to a gene: 10.

The chain uses TRBV2 and TRBJ1-4; 8 bases match TRBD1. This clonotype originated in a woman aged 18 to 35 in good health. Source material: central memory CD4+ T cells from blood. The CDR3 loop reads CASKDRTGIYEKLFF. The CDR3 coding sequence is TGTGCCAGCAAAGACCGGACAGGGATTTATGAAAAACTGTTTTTT. The full variable domain, completed using reference TRBV2 and TRBJ1-4, is EPEVTQTPSHQVTQMGQEVILRCVPISNHLYFYWYRQILGQKVEFLVSFYNNEISEKSEIFDDQFSVERPDGSNFTLKIRSTKLEDSAMYFCASKDRTGIYEKLFFGSGTQLSVL.